Each of the 11 T cell receptor beta chains below was sequenced from the same sample in a study of technical replicates of blood from several donors. Repertoires were generated with immunoSEQ multiplex PCR, while TCRdb's copy carries only in-frame clones and drops some. This sample has approximately 78,000 clones, with roughly 89% found just once. The sample consisted of T cells isolated from PBMCs. The origin of the receptors is a human donor in good health.

The chain combines TRBV10-3 with TRBJ2-3; 7 nucleotides match TRBD2. V shed 8 bases and J 1 base; nucleotides not matched to a gene: 3. The CDR3 covers 13 residues. The germline gives CDR1 ENHRY, CDR2 SYGVKD. CDR3 sequence: CAIRLAGTDTQYF. In DNA, the CDR3 is TGTGCCATCCGGCTAGCGGGCACAGATACGCAGTATTTT.

This clone was detected once. The chain is built from TRBV7-8 and TRBJ1-2; D may be TRBD1 (6 bases). The CDR3 runs to 13 residues. V lost 5 bases and J lost 7, with 14 bases in between. Germline values: CDR1 SGHVS, CDR2 FQNEAQ. This chain's CDR3 is CASSEGQRLGYTF. In DNA form, the CDR3 reads TGTGCCAGCAGCGAGGGACAAAGACTTGGCTACACCTTC.

This chain connects TRBV4-3 to TRBJ1-4; the D is unclear. CDR3 length equals 20 residues. V was pared by 0 bases and J by 4 bases, with 24 bases between. Germline-derived CDR1 and CDR2 are LGHNA and YSLEER. The CDR3 region is CASSQEAVGAGWNYNEKLFF. In DNA form, the CDR3 reads TGCGCCAGCAGCCAAGAAGCAGTCGGCGCCGGGTGGAATTATAATGAAAAACTGTTTTTT.

The chain recombines TRBV27 with TRBJ1-5; the match to TRBD1 covers 8 bases. The CDR3 loop spans 14 amino acids. Germline CDR1 MNHEY, CDR2 SMNVEV (reference sequence). V trimming: 6 bases; J trimming: 7 bases; junction bases outside the gene matches: 8. CDR3 sequence (DNA): TGTGCCAGCAGACTACGATGGGACAGGCAGCCCCAGCATTTT. This gives the protein CASRLRWDRQPQHF.

The chain uses TRBV2 and TRBJ1-1; the match to TRBD1 covers 9 bases. Trimming at V came to 5 bases and at J to 5 bases, leaving 3 bases not matched to a gene. Germline V gives CDR1 SNHLY, CDR2 FYNNEI. CDR3 size: 13 residues. CDR3 amino acids: CASSWDRETEAFF. CDR3 in DNA: TGTGCCAGCAGTTGGGACAGGGAGACTGAAGCTTTCTTT. The full variable domain, its missing parts supplied by reference TRBV2 and TRBJ1-1, is EPEVTQTPSHQVTQMGQEVILRCVPISNHLYFYWYRQILGQKVEFLVSFYNNEISEKSEIFDDQFSVERPDGSNFTLKIRSTKLEDSAMYFCASSWDRETEAFFGQGTRLTVV.

The chain has TRBV4-3 and TRBJ2-1; tentative D call: TRBD2 (6 bases). This CDR3 comprises 16 residues. Trimming took 0 bases from V and 6 from J, leaving 15 bases between them. Germline values: CDR1 LGHNA, CDR2 YSLEER. CDR3 in amino acids: CASSQDLREDRNEQFF. The CDR3 DNA is TGCGCCAGCAGCCAAGATTTGAGGGAGGACCGCAATGAGCAGTTCTTC.

There are a few counts of this clone. V gene TRBV6-5 combines with J gene TRBJ1-1; D is possibly TRBD1 (5 bases). Germline CDR1 MNHEY, CDR2 SVGAGI. V was cut by 11 bases and J by 2 bases, with 18 bases left in between. The CDR3 runs 14 residues. The CDR3 is CASDRGRTNTEAFF. The CDR3 region has the DNA TGTGCCTCAGATCGAGGGAGGACAAACACTGAAGCTTTCTTT.

V usage is TRBV5-1 and J usage is TRBJ2-7, with D possibly TRBD2 on 5 matching bases. Trimming pared 5 bases from V and 4 bases from J, leaving 10 bases between. The CDR3 covers 12 residues. Per the germline V gene, CDR1 is SGHRS and CDR2 is YFSETQ. The CDR3: CASRDGLYEQYF. Written as DNA, the CDR3 is TGCGCCAGCAGAGACGGACTTTACGAGCAGTACTTC.

The chain carries TRBV7-2 and TRBJ2-2; TRBD2 aligns across 7 bases. Trimming took 7 bases from V and 4 from J; bases not matched to a gene: 18. Germline V gene sequence: CDR1 SGHTA, CDR2 FQGNSA. The CDR3 has 18 amino acids. The DNA of the CDR3 is TGTGCCAGCACCCGTCCTGGGGGGAGGGGTCGTAGCACCGGGGAGCTGTTTTTT. Amino acid sequence: CASTRPGGRGRSTGELFF.

V gene TRBV2 combines with J gene TRBJ2-6; maybe TRBD2 (5 bases). Germline V gene sequence: CDR1 SNHLY, CDR2 FYNNEI. The V gene lost 7 bases and the J gene lost 2 bases, with 9 bases spanning the gap. The CDR3 has 14 amino acids. CDR3 residues: CASIGGPGANVLTF. CDR3 in DNA: TGTGCCAGCATTGGCGGGCCTGGGGCCAACGTCCTGACTTTC.

This chain joins TRBV15 and TRBJ2-7; 8 nucleotides agree with TRBD2. Looked up from germline, CDR1 is LNHNV and CDR2 is YYDKDF (reference sequence). The V segment lost 5 bases and the J segment 3 bases; nucleotides outside the gene matches: 9. The CDR3 runs 15 residues. The CDR3 bases are TGTGCCACCAGCCTAGCCAGCGGGAGTAGCTACGAGCAGTACTTC. Its translation: CATSLASGSSYEQYF.